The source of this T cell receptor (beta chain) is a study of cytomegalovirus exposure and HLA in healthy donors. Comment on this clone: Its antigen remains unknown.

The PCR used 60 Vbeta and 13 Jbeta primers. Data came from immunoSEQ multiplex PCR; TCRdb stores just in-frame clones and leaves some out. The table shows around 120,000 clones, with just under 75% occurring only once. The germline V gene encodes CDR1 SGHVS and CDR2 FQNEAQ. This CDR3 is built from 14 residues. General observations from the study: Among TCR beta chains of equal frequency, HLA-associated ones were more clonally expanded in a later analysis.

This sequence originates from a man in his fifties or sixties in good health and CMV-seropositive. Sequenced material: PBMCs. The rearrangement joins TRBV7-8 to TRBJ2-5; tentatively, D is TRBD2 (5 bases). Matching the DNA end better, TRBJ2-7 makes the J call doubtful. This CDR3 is CASSSGIQPYEQYF. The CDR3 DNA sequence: TGTGCCAGCAGTTCCGGGATCCAACCCTACGAGCAGTACTTC.